This T cell receptor (beta chain) comes out of a study of Graves' ophthalmopathy and Graves' hyperthyroidism. The V end lost 1 base, the J end lost 4 bases, and 14 bases lay between the germline ends. The CDR3 has 14 amino acids. Germline V gene sequence: CDR1 SQVTM, CDR2 ANQGSEA. Amplifying from RNA transcripts, the study obtained TCR beta CDR3 regions. HTBI primers were employed in first-round RT-PCR, then a second-round multiplex PCR followed. One entry per CDR3 protein results from TCRdb running MiXCR on the multiplex PCR reads. Of about 700,000 distinct CDR3 sequences in the sample, 40% are singletons; the top ten hold 44%. This clonotype occurred many times.

The sequence was obtained from an adult man with Graves' ophthalmopathy. The sample consisted of peripheral blood. The rearrangement joins TRBV29-1 to TRBJ2-7; TRBD2 is a possible D gene (7 bases). In DNA, the CDR3 is TGCAGCGTTGAAGCGGGAGGCAGGGGATACGAGCAGTACTTC. Encoded protein: CSVEAGGRGYEQYF.